This T cell receptor beta chain appears in the sequencing data of a study of cytomegalovirus exposure and HLA in healthy donors. The wider study: Most genotyped donors, 65% to 85% of more than 300, had Caucasian-associated genetic ancestry.

PCR primers comprised 60 Vbeta and 13 Jbeta primers. Data came from immunoSEQ multiplex PCR; TCRdb stores just in-frame clones and leaves some out. The sample holds approximately 140,000 clones; more than 75% are singletons and the top ten take around 1.9%. CDR3 size: 19 residues. V dropped 8 bases and J dropped 8; count of bases not matched to a gene: 27. The V gene's germline CDR1 is MNHEY and CDR2 SMNVEV (reference sequence). The chain uses TRBV27 and TRBJ1-2; 9 bases match TRBD1. Sequences were obtained from PBMCs. This clonotype was sampled from a man aged 40-55 years in good health and CMV-seronegative. CDR3 residues: CASSFSPPGDRASTGGYTF. The DNA for the CDR3 is TGTGCCAGCTCGTTTTCCCCACCCGGGGACAGGGCAAGTACTGGGGGCTACACCTTC.